The rows below give T cell receptor beta chains drawn from one sample of a study of T cells in Graves' hyperthyroidism and ophthalmopathy. TCRdb recomputed calls from the multiplex PCR reads with MiXCR, one row per CDR3 protein. The sample holds about 700,000 distinct CDR3 sequences, 45% seen once. Sequenced: peripheral blood or thyroid tissue (not recorded which). The source of these receptors is an adult man with Graves' disease, either hyperthyroidism or ophthalmopathy (not recorded which). Both conserved end residues are part of each CDR3. A D gene is named only where the DNA matches it firmly. Only some rows state a clone size, as once, few, many or a class for expanded clones.

TRBV7-3	.	TRBJ2-7	TRBD1	CAIRQGAYEQYF	TGTGCCATTCGACAGGGGGCTTACGAGCAGTACTTC
TRBV6-6	.	TRBJ1-5	.	CASSSYQPQHF	TGTGCCAGCAGTAGTTATCAGCCCCAGCATTTT
TRBV20-1	once	TRBJ1-2	TRBD1	CSARGQDRGRLYGYTF	TGCAGTGCTAGAGGCCAGGACAGGGGGCGCCTCTATGGCTACACCTTC
TRBV10-3	.	TRBJ1-1	.	CASSFQGGVTEAFF	TGTGCCAGCAGTTTCCAGGGTGGGGTCACTGAAGCTTTCTTT
TRBV20-1	.	TRBJ1-2	TRBD1	CSARGDRGWSGYTF	TGCAGTGCTAGAGGGGACAGGGGGTGGAGTGGCTACACCTTC
TRBV7-9	.	TRBJ2-5	TRBD2	CASSSRQREIGQETQYF	TGTGCCAGCAGCTCGAGGCAGCGGGAGATAGGTCAAGAGACCCAGTACTTC
TRBV7-9	.	TRBJ2-5	.	CASSQRGGGQETQYF	TGTGCCAGCAGCCAAAGGGGAGGAGGCCAAGAGACCCAGTACTTC
TRBV29-1	.	TRBJ2-5	.	CSVDRGDKNQETQYF	TGCAGCGTTGACCGAGGGGACAAGAACCAAGAGACCCAGTACTTC
TRBV12-3/TRBV12-4	.	TRBJ2-5	.	CASSEVPAGDMETQYF	TGTGCCAGCAGTGAGGTCCCGGCCGGGGATATGGAGACCCAGTACTTC
TRBV6-5	.	TRBJ1-2	TRBD1	CACGQGASLGGYTF	TGTGCCTGCGGACAGGGGGCATCTTTGGGGGGCTACACCTTC
TRBV24-1	many	TRBJ2-5	.	CATSESSGPKTQYF	TGTGCCACCAGTGAATCTTCGGGGCCTAAGACCCAGTACTTC
TRBV2	.	TRBJ1-2	.	CASSSPPTGAYGYTF	TGTGCCAGTAGCTCCCCTCCGACAGGAGCCTATGGCTACACCTTC